The 16 T cell receptor beta chains below all came from one sample that was sequenced in a study of cytomegalovirus exposure and HLA in healthy donors. The PCR had 60 Vbeta and 13 Jbeta primers. Libraries were prepared by immunoSEQ multiplex PCR; TCRdb keeps only in-frame clonotypes and omits some of them. This sample has roughly 130,000 clones, with roughly 80% found just once. The sample comprised PBMCs. Receptors originate from a man aged 25-40 years in good health and CMV-seronegative.

The CDR3 loop reads CASSWGGTYEQYF. The DNA for the CDR3 is TGTGCCAGCAGCTGGGGAGGGACTTACGAGCAGTACTTC. This chain uses TRBV7-9 with TRBJ2-7; 7 positions agree with TRBD2. CDR3 length: 13 residues. Germline CDR1 is SEHNR and CDR2 is FQNEAQ (reference sequence). The J segment lost 4 bases and the V segment lost 4 bases, leaving 4 bases of the junction unmatched. Supplemented by reference TRBV7-9 and TRBJ2-7, the full variable domain reads DTGVSQNPRHKITKRGQNVTFRCDPISEHNRLYWYRQTLGQGPEFLTYFQNEAQLEKSRLLSDRFSAERPKGSFSTLEIQRTEQGDSAMYLCASSWGGTYEQYFGPGTRLTVT.

The chain combines TRBV28 with TRBJ2-7; TRBD1 might be the D (6 bases). CDR3 size: 15 residues. Germline V gene data show CDR1 as MDHEN and CDR2 as SYDVKM. V was cut by 1 base and J by 2 bases, with 12 bases left in between. CDR3: CASSLLGAKAYEQYF. DNA of the CDR3: TGTGCCAGCAGTTTATTGGGGGCTAAAGCCTACGAGCAGTACTTC. Complete variable domain (other parts from reference TRBV28 and TRBJ2-7): DVKVTQSSRYLVKRTGEKVFLECVQDMDHENMFWYRQDPGLGLRLIYFSYDVKMKEKGDIPEGYSVSREKKERFSLILESASTNQTSMYLCASSLLGAKAYEQYFGPGTRLTVT.

The genes are TRBV11-3 and TRBJ2-3; 8 bases fit TRBD2. Per germline, CDR1 SGHNT and CDR2 YENEEA. The CDR3 runs 14 residues. The V gene end was trimmed by 5 bases and the J gene end by 2 bases; junction bases not matched to a gene: 3. The CDR3 loop reads CASSPGLATDTQYF. CDR3 in DNA: TGTGCCAGCAGCCCCGGACTAGCCACAGATACGCAGTATTTT.

This chain uses TRBV19 with TRBJ2-1; 8 nucleotides agree with TRBD2. This CDR3 is built from 15 residues. After removal of 8 bases from V and 5 bases from J, the junction contained 11 bases not matched to a gene. The germline V gene encodes CDR1 LNHDA and CDR2 SQIVND (reference sequence). The CDR3 reads CASGRRGTRDNEQFF. DNA of the CDR3: TGTGCCAGTGGCCGCCGGGGGACTAGGGACAATGAGCAGTTCTTC.

This clone was detected only a few times. The chain recombines TRBV5-5 with TRBJ2-7; 10 bases match TRBD2. V was pared by 6 bases and J by 5 bases, with 5 bases of the junction left unmatched. The V gene's germline CDR1 is SGHKS and CDR2 YYEKEE (reference sequence). The CDR3 is 13 amino acids. The CDR3 loop is CASILAGSHEQYF. CDR3 DNA: TGTGCCAGCATACTAGCGGGGTCTCACGAGCAGTACTTC.

Only a few counts were recorded for this clone. The V gene is TRBV10-2, the J gene TRBJ1-5; D unclear. CDR1 is WSHSY, CDR2 SAAADI, per germline. Deletions cut 3 bases from V and 5 bases from J, with 8 bases between. This CDR3 is built from 13 residues. The CDR3 here is CASSDSRDQPQHF. CDR3 nucleotides: TGCGCCAGCAGTGATTCGAGGGATCAGCCCCAGCATTTT.

This chain uses TRBV19 with TRBJ2-5, with 9 bases fitting TRBD1. Germline values: CDR1 LNHDA, CDR2 SQIVND (reference sequence). The trim removed 4 bases at V and 1 base at J, leaving 1 base unmatched. The CDR3 length is 14 residues. The CDR3 reads CASSTQGAQETQYF. In DNA, the CDR3 is TGTGCCAGTAGTACACAGGGGGCCCAAGAGACCCAGTACTTC.

The rearrangement links TRBV29-1 to TRBJ1-2; no clear D. Germline V gene sequence: CDR1 SQVTM, CDR2 ANQGSEA. The CDR3 has 12 residues. V was clipped by 4 bases and J by 4 bases, with 10 bases between them. The CDR3 sequence: CSVVPVSYGYTF. The CDR3 bases are TGCAGCGTTGTTCCTGTTTCCTATGGCTACACCTTC.

A single count supports this clone. The chain employs TRBV6-1 and TRBJ1-4, with 7 bases identical to TRBD1. The J segment lost 7 bases and the V segment lost 6 bases, leaving 8 bases of the junction unmatched. The germline gives CDR1 MNHNS, CDR2 SASEGT. The CDR3 runs 14 residues. The CDR3 reads CASRAGGTGEKLFF. CDR3 DNA sequence: TGTGCCAGCAGAGCAGGGGGGACTGGTGAAAAACTGTTTTTT.

The chain is built from TRBV27 and TRBJ2-3; 8 nucleotides line up with TRBD2. Germline V lookup: CDR1 MNHEY, CDR2 SMNVEV (reference sequence). This CDR3 has 14 residues. Trimming removed 9 bases from V and 6 bases from J; junction bases left unmatched: 11. In DNA, the CDR3 is TGTGCCAGGGCCCGGGGGGGGGCGGTGGATACGCAGTATTTT. As protein: CARARGGAVDTQYF.

This chain uses TRBV28 with TRBJ1-1, with a possible D match to TRBD1 (6 bases). The V gene's germline CDR1 is MDHEN and CDR2 SYDVKM. The CDR3 sequence is 15 residues long. Trimming shortened V by 7 bases and J by 1 base, and 16 bases separated the two germline ends. CDR3 DNA: TGTGCCAGCACCGTTTTTAGGGGGAGGAACACTGAAGCTTTCTTT. It translates to CASTVFRGRNTEAFF.

The rearrangement uses TRBV5-1 and TRBJ2-2; D is possibly TRBD1 (7 bases). Germline-derived CDR1 and CDR2 are SGHRS and YFSETQ. The ends were cut back, 10 bases at V and 5 bases at J, with 18 bases in the middle. This CDR3 comprises 14 residues. The CDR3 protein is CASAGGSQTGELFF. The CDR3 nucleotides read TGCGCCTCTGCAGGGGGGAGTCAAACCGGGGAGCTGTTTTTT.

With respect to this clone: Within the sample, other DNA sequences also encode this same CDR3. CDR3 nucleotide sequence: TGTGCCACTCATCGGGGAGGGGGTAATAATGAAAAACTGTTTTTT. It specifies CATHRGGGNNEKLFF. This chain uses TRBV19 with TRBJ1-4, with D perhaps TRBD1 (6 bases). The germline V and J ends were trimmed by 10 bases and 4 bases, with 19 bases remaining between them. Germline V gives CDR1 LNHDA, CDR2 SQIVND (reference sequence). CDR3 length equals 15 residues.

The chain joins TRBV5-1 to TRBJ1-4; D call uncertain. Trimming removed 4 bases at V and 0 bases at J, with 7 bases between. The CDR3 runs 14 residues. Germline CDR1 is SGHRS and CDR2 is YFSETQ. The chain's CDR3 is CASSVQSTNEKLFF. DNA for the CDR3: TGCGCCAGCAGCGTACAGTCAACTAATGAAAAACTGTTTTTT. Filled out from reference TRBV5-1 and TRBJ1-4, the complete variable domain reads KAGVTQTPRYLIKTRGQQVTLSCSPISGHRSVSWYQQTPGQGLQFLFEYFSETQRNKGNFPGRFSGRQFSNSRSEMNVSTLELGDSALYLCASSVQSTNEKLFFGSGTQLSVL.

The chain links TRBV18 to TRBJ2-5, with a tentative D call TRBD1 (5 bases). The CDR3 contains 15 residues. V lost 6 bases, J lost 5 bases, and 19 bases lay in between. CDR1 KGHSH and CDR2 LQKENI come from the germline V gene. The CDR3 loop is CASSPQGMGQETQYF. The CDR3 DNA is TGTGCCAGCTCCCCCCAGGGAATGGGTCAGGAGACCCAGTACTTC.

The chain is built from TRBV9 and TRBJ2-2; D may be TRBD2 (6 bases). There are 15 residues in the CDR3. Trimming pared 4 bases from V and 3 bases from J, leaving 13 bases between. Germline loops: CDR1 SGDLS, CDR2 YYNGEE. The CDR3 nucleotides are TGTGCCAGCAGCTGGGGGGAGGCGCACACCGGGGAGCTGTTTTTT. It translates to CASSWGEAHTGELFF.